Below, 27 T cell receptor beta chains from the same sample are listed, as sequenced in a study of blood T cell repertoires in COVID-19. Using immunoSEQ multiplex PCR, the repertoire was profiled, and TCRdb retains in-frame clones only, with some absent. The sample yields 150,000 to 200,000 clones, roughly 88% seen once. The sequenced sample was peripheral blood. All receptors come from a woman older than 75 with active or convalescent COVID-19.

The chain couples TRBV4-2 to TRBJ1-2, with 8 positions matching TRBD1. V dropped 3 bases and J dropped 0; count of bases not matched to a gene: 3. In germline, CDR1 is LGHNA, CDR2 YNFKEQ. The CDR3 has 15 residues. The CDR3 nucleotides are TGTGCCAGCAGCCAGCCGACAGGGGCTAACTATGGCTACACCTTC. Its protein is CASSQPTGANYGYTF.

The V and J genes are TRBV5-1 and TRBJ2-1; TRBD1 agrees at 11 bases. The ends lost 4 bases at V and 5 bases at J; junction bases unmatched: 5. Germline values: CDR1 SGHRS, CDR2 YFSETQ. The CDR3 is made up of 15 amino acids. CDR3 protein: CASSPMGQGDNEQFF. The CDR3 bases are TGCGCCAGCAGCCCGATGGGACAGGGGGACAATGAGCAGTTCTTC.

The gene calls are TRBV18 and TRBJ2-7, with TRBD1 matching over 7 bases. The germline V gene has CDR1 KGHSH and CDR2 LQKENI. V was clipped by 0 bases and J by 3 bases; unmatched bases: 2. The CDR3 extends over 14 amino acids. The CDR3 sequence: CASSPPGTVYEQYF. CDR3 nucleotide sequence: TGTGCCAGCTCACCACCGGGGACAGTCTACGAGCAGTACTTC.

This clone was seen once. The chain links TRBV27 to TRBJ2-7; maybe TRBD2 (5 bases). The CDR3 loop spans 13 amino acids. Germline CDR1 reads MNHEY; CDR2 reads SMNVEV (reference sequence). V was clipped by 5 bases and J by 6 bases, with 14 bases between them. The CDR3 loop reads CASSLWREGEQYF. The CDR3, as DNA: TGTGCCAGCAGTCTCTGGCGCGAGGGCGAGCAGTACTTC.

V usage is TRBV15 and J usage is TRBJ2-7, with D unclear. Germline assignment: CDR1 LNHNV and CDR2 YYDKDF (reference sequence). This CDR3 region has 13 residues. Trimming removed 0 bases from V and 7 bases from J, with 10 bases in between. CDR3 bases: TGTGCCACCAGCAGAGATTTGATTCGGGAGCAGTACTTC. Translation: CATSRDLIREQYF.

There are a few counts of this clone. The V call is TRBV5-6, the J call TRBJ2-2, with 7 bases aligning to TRBD1. This CDR3 is built from 16 residues. Unmatched junction bases numbered 12, after V lost 4 bases and J lost 6 bases. Germline CDR1 is SGHDT and CDR2 is YYEEEE. CDR3 sequence reads: CASSPPSGGSAGELFF. The CDR3 bases are TGTGCCAGCAGCCCTCCCTCAGGGGGTTCGGCCGGGGAGCTGTTTTTT.

This chain links TRBV6-2 or TRBV6-3 with TRBJ1-6, with 11 bases that match TRBD1. V gave up 4 bases and J gave up 0 bases; unmatched junction bases: 14. Looked up from germline, CDR1 is MNHEY and CDR2 is SVGEGT. This CDR3 has 21 residues. The CDR3 loop reads CASSSWTGGMELSSYNSPLHF. The CDR3, as DNA: TGTGCCAGCAGTTCCTGGACAGGGGGCATGGAGCTGAGCTCCTATAATTCACCCCTCCACTTT.

This sequence joins TRBV7-2 and TRBJ1-6, with D possibly being TRBD1 (5 bases). The germline V gene encodes CDR1 SGHTA and CDR2 FQGNSA. Trimming pared 7 bases from V and 0 bases from J, leaving 10 bases between. The CDR3 sequence is 15 residues long. DNA of the CDR3: TGTGCCAGCAAACAAGGGGTCTCCTATAATTCACCCCTCCACTTT. It translates to CASKQGVSYNSPLHF.

The CDR3 here is CASSLKETGFGYTF. The CDR3 DNA is TGTGCCAGCAGCTTAAAGGAGACAGGGTTCGGCTACACCTTC. The rearrangement joins TRBV7-2 to TRBJ1-2, with 7 bases identical to TRBD1. V dropped 2 bases and J dropped 8; count of bases not matched to a gene: 8. The CDR3 sequence is 14 residues long. Germline V gene lookup returns CDR1 SGHTA and CDR2 FQGNSA. Based on the CDR3 plus reference TRBV7-2 and TRBJ1-2, the full variable domain is GAGVSQSPSNKVTEKGKDVELRCDPISGHTALYWYRQSLGQGLEFLIYFQGNSAPDKSGLPSDRFSAERTGGSVSTLTIQRTQQEDSAVYLCASSLKETGFGYTFGSGTRLTVV.

The chain combines TRBV19 with TRBJ2-1; 7 bases line up with TRBD2. There are 17 residues in the CDR3. Trimming at V came to 11 bases and at J to 7 bases, leaving 23 bases not matched to a gene. The germline gives CDR1 LNHDA, CDR2 SQIVND (reference sequence). The CDR3 here is CAPIRPLFAGDENEQFF. In nucleotides, the CDR3 is TGTGCCCCAATACGCCCGTTGTTCGCGGGGGATGAGAATGAGCAGTTCTTC.

The rearrangement links TRBV5-1 to TRBJ2-6, with 7 bases lining up with TRBD1. The V gene end was trimmed by 2 bases and the J gene end by 0 bases; junction bases not matched to a gene: 2. The CDR3 is made up of 16 amino acids. Looked up from germline, CDR1 is SGHRS and CDR2 is YFSETQ. Written as DNA, the CDR3 is TGCGCCAGCAGCTTAGGGACAGCCTCTGGGGCCAACGTCCTGACTTTC. This gives the protein CASSLGTASGANVLTF.

V is TRBV19 and J is TRBJ2-6; 8 bases map to TRBD1. Germline loops: CDR1 LNHDA, CDR2 SQIVND (reference sequence). The CDR3 runs to 15 residues. V was clipped by 1 base and J by 11 bases; unmatched bases: 7. The CDR3 is CASSIAGGSPHVLTF. In nucleotides, the CDR3 is TGTGCCAGTAGTATAGCAGGGGGCTCTCCACACGTCCTGACTTTC.

The chain carries TRBV27 and TRBJ2-7; no firm D call. This CDR3 is 15 amino acids long. Per germline, CDR1 MNHEY and CDR2 SMNVEV (reference sequence). V lost 6 bases and J lost 0, with 15 bases in between. CDR3 bases: TGTGCCAGCAGGGGCCCAGGCAGCAACTCCTACGAGCAGTACTTC. This codes for CASRGPGSNSYEQYF.

Only one count was recorded for this clone. This chain joins TRBV18 and TRBJ1-3; D remains ambiguous. This CDR3 is built from 17 residues. Germline V gene data show CDR1 as KGHSH and CDR2 as LQKENI. The V gene lost 3 bases and the J gene lost 0 bases, with 15 bases spanning the gap. CDR3 residues: CASSPWGPGISGNTIYF. In nucleotides, the CDR3 is TGTGCCAGCTCACCGTGGGGTCCGGGGATCTCTGGAAACACCATATATTTT.

J is TRBJ2-7 and V is TRBV28; D is perhaps TRBD2 (5 bases). The ends were cut back, 4 bases at V and 4 bases at J, with 8 bases in the middle. Germline lookup yields CDR1 MDHEN and CDR2 SYDVKM. CDR3 length equals 12 residues. The CDR3 nucleotides are TGTGCCAGCAGTTCGGGAAAATACGAGCAGTACTTC. This encodes CASSSGKYEQYF.

The chain links TRBV7-9 to TRBJ2-6; D call uncertain. V shed 5 bases and J shed 0 bases, with 8 bases lying between them. CDR3 length: 15 residues. Germline loops: CDR1 SEHNR, CDR2 FQNEAQ (reference sequence). The CDR3 DNA reads TGTGCCAGCAGCGTCTCGAGCTCTGGGGCCAACGTCCTGACTTTC. This encodes CASSVSSSGANVLTF.

This chain links TRBV6-5 with TRBJ1-1; 7 bases match TRBD1. The CDR3 runs to 15 residues. V lost 6 bases and J lost 1; bases outside the gene matches: 8. The germline V gene has CDR1 MNHEY and CDR2 SVGAGI. The CDR3, as DNA: TGTGCCAGCAGGGGTGGGACAGCAAAGAACACTGAAGCTTTCTTT. Translating it yields CASRGGTAKNTEAFF.

CDR3 amino acids: CAWSSGQTNAEKLFF. CDR3 DNA: TGTGCCTGGAGTTCGGGACAAACCAATGCTGAAAAACTGTTTTTT. The gene calls are TRBV30 and TRBJ1-4, with a weak D call TRBD1 (6 bases). In germline, CDR1 is GTSNPN, CDR2 SVGIG (reference sequence). Between the trimmed V and J ends, which lost 2 bases and 7 bases, there was a span of 17 bases. The CDR3 covers 15 residues.

The genes are TRBV4-2 and TRBJ1-1; possibly TRBD1 for D (6 bases). The V end lost 0 bases, the J end lost 1 base, and 12 bases lay between the germline ends. The CDR3 covers 16 residues. The germline CDR1 and CDR2 sequences are LGHNA and YNFKEQ. CDR3 residues: CASSQEVTGPNTEAFF. The DNA of the CDR3 is TGTGCCAGCAGCCAAGAGGTGACAGGACCGAACACTGAAGCTTTCTTT.

This chain's CDR3 is CASSLRRDPGSSGNTIYF. CDR3 in DNA: TGTGCCAGCAGCTTACGGCGGGACCCAGGATCCTCTGGAAACACCATATATTTT. The rearrangement uses TRBV13 and TRBJ1-3; weak D call: TRBD1 (5 bases). V was pared by 2 bases and J by 0 bases, with 17 bases between. The length of the CDR3 is 18 residues. CDR1 and CDR2 (germline): PRHDT, FYEKMQ (reference sequence).

This chain connects TRBV29-1 to TRBJ2-3; 10 bases match TRBD2. CDR1 is SQVTM and CDR2 is ANQGSEA in the germline V gene. The CDR3 runs to 15 residues. With V trimmed by 3 bases and J by 4 bases, 7 bases remained unmatched. This CDR3 is CSVDSGLARADTQYF. As DNA, the CDR3 is TGCAGCGTTGATTCGGGACTAGCGAGGGCAGATACGCAGTATTTT.

This sequence joins TRBV14 and TRBJ2-3; 9 nucleotides align to TRBD2. The V and J ends lost 1 base and 2 bases, in that order; junction bases with no gene match: 10. Germline-derived CDR1 and CDR2 are SGHDN and FVKESK. The CDR3 extends over 18 amino acids. The CDR3 protein is CASSQARWSGGTTDTQYF. As DNA, the CDR3 is TGTGCCAGCAGCCAAGCTCGATGGAGCGGGGGGACCACAGATACGCAGTATTTT.

This clone was detected a few times. The rearrangement uses TRBV14 and TRBJ1-1; possibly TRBD1 for D (5 bases). CDR1 and CDR2 from the germline V gene are SGHDN and FVKESK. The CDR3 is made up of 19 amino acids. The germline V and J ends were trimmed by 0 bases and 0 bases, with 20 bases remaining between them. CDR3 coding DNA: TGTGCCAGCAGCCAAGAGAAAAAAGGGGTTATAACCTTGAACACTGAAGCTTTCTTT. Protein: CASSQEKKGVITLNTEAFF. Using reference TRBV14 and TRBJ1-1 for the parts outside the CDR3, the full variable domain is EAGVTQFPSHSVIEKGQTVTLRCDPISGHDNLYWYRRVMGKEIKFLLHFVKESKQDESGMPNNRFLAERTGGTYSTLKVQPAELEDSGVYFCASSQEKKGVITLNTEAFFGQGTRLTVV.

V gene TRBV6-5 combines with J gene TRBJ1-1; a possible D gene is TRBD1 (5 bases). The CDR3 loop spans 13 amino acids. Trimming removed 7 bases at V and 10 bases at J, with 19 bases between. Germline V CDR1 and CDR2: MNHEY, SVGAGI. The CDR3: CASKIQGTERAFF. CDR3 DNA: TGTGCCAGCAAGATTCAGGGTACTGAACGAGCTTTCTTT.

The rearrangement links TRBV5-3 to TRBJ1-1, with D unclear. TRBV5-3 is filed as an ORF, its function uncertain. This CDR3 spans 14 amino acids. CDR3: CAGAGLLGDTEAFF. Written as DNA, the CDR3 is TGTGCAGGAGCGGGCCTCCTGGGAGACACTGAAGCTTTCTTT.

V usage is TRBV11-3 and J usage is TRBJ2-3; TRBD1 aligns across 8 bases. This CDR3 has 16 residues. Losses at the gene ends were 1 base for V and 4 bases for J; bases not matched to a gene: 7. Germline-derived CDR1 and CDR2 are SGHNT and YENEEA. The CDR3 coding sequence is TGTGCCAGCAGCTTAGGACAGGGGATTCCCTCAGATACGCAGTATTTT. It specifies CASSLGQGIPSDTQYF. The entire variable domain, with the rest obtained from reference TRBV11-3 and TRBJ2-3, is as follows: EAGVVQSPRYKIIEKKQPVAFWCNPISGHNTLYWYLQNLGQGPELLIRYENEEAVDDSQLPKDRFSAERLKGVDSTLKIQPAELGDSAVYLCASSLGQGIPSDTQYFGPGTRLTVL.

The chain recombines TRBV3-1 (or the pseudogene TRBV3-2) with TRBJ2-1, with TRBD2 matching over 8 bases. Germline V CDR1 and CDR2: LGHDT, YNNKEL (reference sequence). The length of the CDR3 is 16 residues. The V and J ends lost 2 bases and 4 bases, in that order; junction bases with no gene match: 7. This CDR3 reads CASSQISGVEYNEQFF. The CDR3 DNA is TGTGCCAGCAGCCAAATTAGCGGGGTGGAGTACAATGAGCAGTTCTTC.